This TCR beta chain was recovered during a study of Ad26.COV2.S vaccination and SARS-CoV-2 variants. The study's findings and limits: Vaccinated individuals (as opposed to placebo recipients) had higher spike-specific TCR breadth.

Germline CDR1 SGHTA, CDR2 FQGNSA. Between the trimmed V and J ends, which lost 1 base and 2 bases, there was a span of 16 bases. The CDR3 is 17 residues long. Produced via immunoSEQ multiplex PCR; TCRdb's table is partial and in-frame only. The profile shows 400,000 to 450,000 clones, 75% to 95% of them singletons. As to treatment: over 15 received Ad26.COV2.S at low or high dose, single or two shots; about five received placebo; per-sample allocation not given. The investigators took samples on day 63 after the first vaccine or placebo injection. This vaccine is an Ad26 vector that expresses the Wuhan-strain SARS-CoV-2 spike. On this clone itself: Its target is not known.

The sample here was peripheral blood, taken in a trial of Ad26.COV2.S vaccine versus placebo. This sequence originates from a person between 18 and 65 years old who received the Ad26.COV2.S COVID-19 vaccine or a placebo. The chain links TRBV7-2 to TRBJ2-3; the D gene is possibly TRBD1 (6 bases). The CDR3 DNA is TGTGCCAGCAGCTTAGATAGTGGGGGCCCTCCCACAGATACGCAGTATTTT. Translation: CASSLDSGGPPTDTQYF.